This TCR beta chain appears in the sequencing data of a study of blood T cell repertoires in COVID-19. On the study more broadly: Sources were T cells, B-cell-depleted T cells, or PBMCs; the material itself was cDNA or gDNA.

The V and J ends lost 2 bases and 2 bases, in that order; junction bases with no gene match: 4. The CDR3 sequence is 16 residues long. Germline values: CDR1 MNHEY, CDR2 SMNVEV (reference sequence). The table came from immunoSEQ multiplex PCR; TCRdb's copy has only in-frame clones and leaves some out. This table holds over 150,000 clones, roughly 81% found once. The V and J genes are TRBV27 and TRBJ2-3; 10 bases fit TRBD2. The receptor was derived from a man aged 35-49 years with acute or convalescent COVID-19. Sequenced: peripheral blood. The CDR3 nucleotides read TGTGCCAGCAGTTTAGGAACTAGCGGGGTCACAGATACGCAGTATTTT. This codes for CASSLGTSGVTDTQYF.